The 22 T cell receptor beta chains below come from one sample, sequenced in a study of T-cell memory formation after mild COVID-19. TCRdb fed the 5' RACE reads into MiXCR, producing one record per CDR3 protein. The profile shows about 240,000 distinct CDR3 sequences, 9.4% of them singletons. The sample consisted of PBMCs or a T cell subset sorted from them (not recorded which). The receptors stem from a man younger than 35 who had mild COVID-19 (a few samples of this study predate the infection). Cell type and time point are not known.

This clonotype was recorded a few times. V gene TRBV12-3 or TRBV12-4 combines with J gene TRBJ2-3; a weak D match, TRBD2 (6 bases). V dropped 2 bases and J dropped 6 bases, with 12 bases sitting between them. The CDR3 runs to 14 residues. This CDR3 reads CASSLTSPSDTQYF. The CDR3 DNA reads as TGTGCCAGCAGTTTAACTAGCCCCTCGGATACGCAGTATTTT.

This clonotype showed up just a few times. The chain employs TRBV6-5 and TRBJ2-7; D not resolved. CDR3 length equals 14 residues. Trimming left V 6 bases short and J 3 bases short, with 15 bases between. The germline CDR1 and CDR2 sequences are MNHEY and SVGAGI. The DNA for the CDR3 is TGTGCCAGCAGCCCTTCCGGGTCTAACTACGAGCAGTACTTC. This gives the protein CASSPSGSNYEQYF.

This clonotype was detected a few times. The J gene is TRBJ2-5, the V gene TRBV5-1; TRBD1 matches 8 bases. Germline V gene sequence: CDR1 SGHRS, CDR2 YFSETQ. The trim removed 0 bases at V and 2 bases at J, leaving 3 bases unmatched. There are 15 residues in the CDR3. The CDR3 nucleotides are TGCGCCAGCAGCTTGGATGGACAGGGTCAAGAGACCCAGTACTTC. Amino acid sequence: CASSLDGQGQETQYF.

V and J are TRBV4-3 and TRBJ2-5; either TRBD1 or TRBD2 may fit D (5 bases each). Trimming stripped 2 bases from V and 1 base from J, with 8 bases between. CDR3 length: 14 amino acids. Per germline, CDR1 LGHNA and CDR2 YSLEER. CDR3 sequence: CASSQYGGQETQYF. In nucleotides, the CDR3 is TGCGCCAGCAGCCAATATGGGGGCCAAGAGACCCAGTACTTC.

This clonotype occurred many times. The chain uses TRBV12-3 or TRBV12-4 and TRBJ2-1; TRBD1 is a possible D gene (5 bases). The V end was cut by 3 bases, the J end by 7 bases, with 16 bases between. The CDR3 consists of 15 residues. CDR3 amino acids: CASSFPGNRHNEQFF. The CDR3 region has the DNA TGTGCCAGCAGTTTTCCCGGAAACAGGCATAATGAGCAGTTCTTC.

In its sample, this clonotype was seen many times. This chain joins TRBV20-1 and TRBJ2-1; 11 nucleotides align to TRBD1. The CDR3 is made up of 15 amino acids. V gave up 4 bases and J gave up 6 bases; unmatched junction bases: 8. The germline gives CDR1 DFQATT, CDR2 SNEGSKA (reference sequence). The CDR3, as DNA: TGCAGTGCTACAACCGGGACAGGGGGTTCCAATGAGCAGTTCTTC. Translated, it gives CSATTGTGGSNEQFF.

This chain links TRBV24-1 with TRBJ2-6; D gene uncertain. CDR3 size: 14 residues. V lost 9 bases and J lost 0, with 8 bases in between. Germline V CDR1 and CDR2: KGHDR, SFDVKD. The CDR3 nucleotides read TGTGCCACCCACCGTCGCTCTGGGGCCAACGTCCTGACTTTC. Protein: CATHRRSGANVLTF.

The chain has TRBV7-9 and TRBJ1-2; D unclear. Germline CDR1 and CDR2: SEHNR and FQNEAQ (reference sequence). The CDR3 has 15 residues. The V end lost 6 bases, the J end lost 7 bases, and 21 bases lay between the germline ends. CDR3 loop: CASSYGDGNYVGYTF. The CDR3 DNA follows: TGTGCCAGCAGTTACGGAGACGGAAATTATGTTGGCTACACCTTC.

A few counts support this clonotype. The chain uses TRBV5-5 and TRBJ2-7, with 9 bases identical to TRBD2. The length of the CDR3 is 15 residues. The germline gives CDR1 SGHKS, CDR2 YYEKEE (reference sequence). The V gene end was trimmed by 2 bases and the J gene end by 2 bases; junction bases not matched to a gene: 5. CDR3 sequence: CASSFGLAGTYEQYV. Written as DNA, the CDR3 is TGTGCCAGCAGCTTTGGCCTAGCGGGGACCTACGAGCAGTACGTC.

The chain joins TRBV2 to TRBJ1-4, with D possibly TRBD1 on 5 matching bases. Per the germline V gene, CDR1 is SNHLY and CDR2 is FYNNEI. The CDR3 runs to 12 residues. Trimming shortened V by 11 bases and J by 4 bases, and 11 bases separated the two germline ends. CDR3 in DNA: TGTGCCGGGGGAGTTTATAATGAAAAACTGTTTTTT. It encodes CAGGVYNEKLFF.

The V gene is TRBV7-3, the J gene TRBJ2-5; D may be TRBD1 (5 bases). The CDR3 is 10 residues long. Germline CDR1 reads SGHTA; CDR2 reads FQGTGA. V lost 10 bases to trimming and J lost 8 bases, with 11 bases between them. This chain's CDR3 is CANRPVTQYF. As DNA, the CDR3 is TGTGCCAACAGGCCGGTTACCCAGTACTTC.

This clonotype was seen ten or more times. The rearrangement joins TRBV5-1 to TRBJ2-3; the D gene is possibly TRBD1 (6 bases). This CDR3 has 15 residues. Trimming cost V 4 bases and J 0 bases, with 12 bases left between them. Germline V gene lookup returns CDR1 SGHRS and CDR2 YFSETQ. The CDR3 region is CASSTGTPSTDTQYF. The CDR3 bases are TGCGCCAGCAGCACCGGGACACCTAGCACAGATACGCAGTATTTT.

In this sample, this clonotype turned up a few times. The chain has TRBV24-1 and TRBJ2-6; the D call may be TRBD1 or TRBD2 (5 bases each). V lost 6 bases and J lost 0, with 17 bases in between. Germline CDR1 and CDR2: KGHDR and SFDVKD. CDR3 length: 18 amino acids. Here the CDR3 reads CATSPTPGTLSGANVLTF. CDR3 DNA sequence: TGTGCCACCAGTCCAACCCCGGGGACCCTCTCTGGGGCCAACGTCCTGACTTTC.

This clonotype has more than one count but fewer than ten. V and J are TRBV6-5 and TRBJ2-1; 7 nucleotides match TRBD2. Trimming took 6 bases from V and 12 from J; bases not matched to a gene: 14. CDR1 MNHEY and CDR2 SVGAGI come from the germline V gene. The length of the CDR3 is 14 residues. The CDR3 nucleotides are TGTGCCAGCAGGCTTAACTTAGCGGGCCTGTTGCAGTTCTTC. This encodes CASRLNLAGLLQFF.

There are a few counts of this clonotype. The CDR3 DNA is TGTGCCAGCAGCTTATACGGAAACAATCAGCCCCAGCATTTT. It translates to CASSLYGNNQPQHF. The genes are TRBV7-2 and TRBJ1-5, with D unresolved. V lost 2 bases to trimming and J lost 3 bases, with 8 bases between them. This CDR3 has 14 amino acids. Germline V lookup: CDR1 SGHTA, CDR2 FQGNSA.

CDR3 protein: CAISEKGDRGRETQYF. In DNA, the CDR3 is TGTGCCATCAGTGAAAAAGGGGACAGGGGGCGAGAGACCCAGTACTTC. The V gene is TRBV10-3, the J gene TRBJ2-5; TRBD1 agrees at 12 bases. Germline V gene sequence: CDR1 ENHRY, CDR2 SYGVKD. Trimming at V came to 3 bases and at J to 4 bases, leaving 6 bases not matched to a gene. The CDR3 has 16 amino acids.

This clonotype was recorded a few times. The gene calls are TRBV6-5 and TRBJ2-7; 9 nucleotides align to TRBD1. The germline V gene encodes CDR1 MNHEY and CDR2 SVGAGI. V lost 4 bases, J lost 6 bases, and 4 bases stayed unmatched. The CDR3 is 13 residues long. The CDR3 bases are TGTGCCAGCAGTTGGGGACAGGGAGGCGAGCAGTACGTC. Its translation: CASSWGQGGEQYV.

The chain joins TRBV29-1 to TRBJ2-7; possibly TRBD2 for D (6 bases). CDR1 SQVTM and CDR2 ANQGSEA come from the germline V gene. The CDR3 runs to 12 residues. DNA for the CDR3: TGCGCTTCCTCCGGGGGACCCTACGAGCAGTACTTC. It specifies CASSGGPYEQYF.

The chain has TRBV29-1 and TRBJ1-2; 8 positions agree with TRBD1. This CDR3 contains 14 residues. Looked up from germline, CDR1 is SQVTM and CDR2 is ANQGSEA. With 4 bases clipped from V and 8 bases from J, the junction kept 12 bases outside the gene matches. The CDR3 here is CSVGGLQGAEGYTF. CDR3 sequence (DNA): TGCAGCGTTGGGGGGCTCCAGGGGGCAGAGGGCTACACCTTC.

The chain is built from TRBV6-2 or TRBV6-3 and TRBJ1-6; D is ambiguous. V was shortened by 5 bases and J by 7 bases, with 9 bases between the two germline ends. Germline V gives CDR1 MNHEY, CDR2 SVGEGT. The CDR3 sequence is 13 residues long. The CDR3 sequence: CASSIPQNSPLHF. Here the CDR3 DNA reads TGTGCCAGCAGTATCCCGCAGAATTCACCCCTCCACTTT.

This clonotype occurred a few times. The CDR3 loop reads CASALQGRLERRGELFF. In nucleotides, the CDR3 is TGTGCCAGCGCCCTTCAGGGGAGACTGGAACGACGCGGGGAGCTGTTTTTT. The chain links TRBV6-2 or TRBV6-3 to TRBJ2-2, with D possibly being TRBD1 (6 bases). The CDR3 consists of 17 residues. Trimming removed 8 bases at V and 7 bases at J, with 26 bases between. CDR1 and CDR2 from the germline V gene are MNHEY and SVGEGT.

This clonotype was observed a few times. V and J are TRBV4-3 and TRBJ1-2; the D is unclear. V was shortened by 1 base and J by 4 bases, with 10 bases between the two germline ends. The germline gives CDR1 LGHNA, CDR2 YSLEER. The CDR3 is 14 amino acids. CDR3 DNA: TGCGCCAGCAGCCAAGTCGCTGACTTCTATGGCTACACCTTC. This encodes CASSQVADFYGYTF.